This passage covers 10 T cell receptor beta chains from one sample sequenced in a study of blood T cell repertoires in COVID-19. Assay: immunoSEQ multiplex PCR; the TCRdb copy retains only in-frame clones and omits some. The sample comprises 150,000 to 200,000 clones, about 88% of which are singletons, and approximately 4% rests with the top ten. The specimen was peripheral blood. These TCRs come from a human donor in a cohort sampled during active COVID-19.

The chain couples TRBV2 to TRBJ2-7; a weak D match, TRBD1 (6 bases). V was cut by 5 bases and J by 6 bases, with 11 bases left in between. The germline CDR1 and CDR2 sequences are SNHLY and FYNNEI. There are 12 residues in the CDR3. CDR3 in DNA: TGTGCCAGCAGTACAGGGTTAGGCGAGCAGTACTTC. Encoded protein: CASSTGLGEQYF.

V and J are TRBV5-1 and TRBJ1-1; D gene ambiguous. Germline V gives CDR1 SGHRS, CDR2 YFSETQ. The V gene lost 4 bases and the J gene lost 3 bases, with 13 bases spanning the gap. The CDR3 totals 14 residues. The CDR3 sequence: CASSLQERHTEAFF. The CDR3 bases are TGCGCCAGCAGCCTCCAGGAACGGCACACTGAAGCTTTCTTT.

The chain is built from TRBV7-9 and TRBJ2-7; 11 bases align to TRBD2. V lost 4 bases to trimming and J lost 6 bases; unmatched junction nucleotides: 8. The CDR3 totals 15 residues. In germline, CDR1 is SEHNR, CDR2 FQNEAQ (reference sequence). The CDR3 loop reads CASSSVAGGVGEQYF. The CDR3 region has the DNA TGTGCCAGCAGCTCCGTAGCGGGAGGGGTAGGCGAGCAGTACTTC. The variable domain in full, completed from reference TRBV7-9 and TRBJ2-7, reads DTGVSQNPRHKITKRGQNVTFRCDPISEHNRLYWYRQTLGQGPEFLTYFQNEAQLEKSRLLSDRFSAERPKGSFSTLEIQRTEQGDSAMYLCASSSVAGGVGEQYFGPGTRLTVT.

In this sample, this clone turned up a few times. The gene calls are TRBV4-1 and TRBJ1-5; 8 bases line up with TRBD1. The ends lost 3 bases at V and 6 bases at J; junction bases unmatched: 10. Germline-derived CDR1 and CDR2 are MGHRA and YSYEKL. The length of the CDR3 is 16 residues. CDR3: CASSQITDRVGQPQHF. Here the CDR3 DNA reads TGCGCCAGCAGCCAGATAACGGACAGGGTAGGTCAGCCCCAGCATTTT.

This clone occurred once. At one of its ends the junction is not consistent with the germline gene, which may arise from a read error. This chain uses TRBV7-7 with TRBJ2-2; a possible D gene is TRBD2 (6 bases). Germline V lookup: CDR1 SSHAT, CDR2 FNYEAQ (reference sequence). The CDR3 extends over 16 amino acids. CDR3 region: CASSPASGVGTGELFF. The CDR3 DNA reads TGTGCTAGCAGCCCAGCCTCGGGGGTCGGCACCGGGGAGCTGTTTTTT.

The table lists this clone with a count of one. V usage is TRBV7-9 and J usage is TRBJ1-5; TRBD1 matches at 8 bases. V trimming: 1 base; J trimming: 1 base; junction bases outside the gene matches: 0. Germline lookup yields CDR1 SEHNR and CDR2 FQNEAQ (reference sequence). The CDR3 length is 15 residues. CDR3 region: CASSLGQGSNQPQHF. The CDR3 DNA follows: TGTGCCAGCAGCTTAGGACAGGGGAGCAATCAGCCCCAGCATTTT. The whole variable domain, remainder taken from reference TRBV7-9 and TRBJ1-5, is DTGVSQNPRHKITKRGQNVTFRCDPISEHNRLYWYRQTLGQGPEFLTYFQNEAQLEKSRLLSDRFSAERPKGSFSTLEIQRTEQGDSAMYLCASSLGQGSNQPQHFGDGTRLSIL.

The chain combines TRBV5-5 with TRBJ2-7, with D maybe TRBD1 (6 bases). Germline CDR1 is SGHKS and CDR2 is YYEKEE (reference sequence). This CDR3 contains 13 residues. V lost 4 bases, J lost 6 bases, and 14 bases lay in between. CDR3 nucleotide sequence: TGTGCCAGCAGCCAAGGGGGTGGGGTCGAGCAGTACTTC. Translating it yields CASSQGGGVEQYF.

The CDR3 region is CASTPSGRGYEQYF. The CDR3 DNA is TGTGCCAGCACCCCATCTGGGCGGGGATACGAGCAGTACTTC. This sequence joins TRBV27 and TRBJ2-7, with a weak D call TRBD2 (6 bases). V was clipped by 7 bases and J by 4 bases, with 17 bases between them. Germline assignment: CDR1 MNHEY and CDR2 SMNVEV (reference sequence). This CDR3 contains 14 residues.

The chain combines TRBV5-4 with TRBJ1-2; 9 nucleotides line up with TRBD1. Per germline, CDR1 SGHNT and CDR2 YYREEE (reference sequence). After removal of 4 bases from V and 7 bases from J, the junction contained 8 bases not matched to a gene. This CDR3 contains 14 residues. The chain's CDR3 is CASSPPGQGAGYTF. In nucleotides, the CDR3 is TGTGCCAGCAGCCCACCGGGACAGGGAGCTGGCTACACCTTC.

In this sample, this clone turned up a few times. The chain links TRBV5-4 to TRBJ1-5; D is perhaps TRBD1 (5 bases). Germline CDR1 and CDR2: SGHNT and YYREEE (reference sequence). This CDR3 is built from 14 residues. V was pared by 0 bases and J by 3 bases, with 7 bases between. CDR3 bases: TGTGCCAGCAGCTTGGCAGGGAACAATCAGCCCCAGCATTTT. Its protein is CASSLAGNNQPQHF. Full variable domain (outside the CDR3, taken from reference TRBV5-4 and TRBJ1-5): ETGVTQSPTHLIKTRGQQVTLRCSSQSGHNTVSWYQQALGQGPQFIFQYYREEENGRGNFPPRFSGLQFPNYSSELNVNALELDDSALYLCASSLAGNNQPQHFGDGTRLSIL.